Below, 25 T cell receptor beta chains from the same sample are listed, as sequenced in a study of identifying expanded T cells in peripheral blood. Profiled with immunoSEQ multiplex PCR; TCRdb holds only in-frame clones, not every one. The data show 100,000 to 110,000 clones, over 75% seen once. The sequencing input was blood. Receptor source: a person aged 18 to 70 in good health.

The J gene is TRBJ2-7, the V gene TRBV27; D not resolved. Per the germline V gene, CDR1 is MNHEY and CDR2 is SMNVEV (reference sequence). This CDR3 has 14 residues. Trimming took 5 bases from V and 6 from J, leaving 17 bases between them. The CDR3 protein is CASSPHWTRSEQYF. Here the CDR3 DNA reads TGTGCCAGCAGTCCCCATTGGACGCGATCCGAGCAGTACTTC.

The V gene is TRBV5-1, the J gene TRBJ2-7, with TRBD1 matching over 8 bases. The CDR3 runs to 15 residues. Germline V lookup: CDR1 SGHRS, CDR2 YFSETQ. The V gene end was trimmed by 4 bases and the J gene end by 4 bases; junction bases not matched to a gene: 10. As DNA, the CDR3 is TGCGCCAGCAGCCTGACGGCAGGGGGCGGTTACGAGCAGTACTTC. It specifies CASSLTAGGGYEQYF.

This clone was recorded only once. The chain carries TRBV11-3 and TRBJ2-1; the D is unclear. Germline loops: CDR1 SGHNT, CDR2 YENEEA. This CDR3 contains 15 residues. V was trimmed by 1 base and J by 6 bases, leaving 13 bases between them. The CDR3 bases are TGTGCCAGCAGCTTAGGTAGGGTTCCCCTCAATGAGCAGTTCTTC. This gives the protein CASSLGRVPLNEQFF.

The chain recombines TRBV5-6 with TRBJ2-6; 7 bases map to TRBD1. The germline CDR1 and CDR2 sequences are SGHDT and YYEEEE. The CDR3 covers 15 residues. J lost 2 bases, V lost 4 bases, and 3 bases had no gene match. The CDR3 region has the DNA TGTGCCAGCAGCGCCGACAGGGCTGGGGCCAACGTCCTGACTTTC. Translated: CASSADRAGANVLTF.

CDR3 loop: CASSYSGTSNEKLFF. The CDR3 DNA sequence: TGTGCCAGCAGTTACTCCGGCACCTCCAATGAAAAACTGTTTTTT. This rearrangement joins TRBV6-5 to TRBJ1-4; D ambiguous. With 0 bases removed from V and 5 bases from J, the gap between germline ends came to 10 bases. There are 15 residues in the CDR3. CDR1 and CDR2 (germline): MNHEY, SVGAGI.

V is TRBV6-5 and J is TRBJ1-2; tentative D call: TRBD1 (5 bases). The V gene's germline CDR1 is MNHEY and CDR2 SVGAGI. The CDR3 has 13 residues. V was shortened by 6 bases and J by 0 bases, with 8 bases between the two germline ends. The CDR3 bases are TGTGCCAGCAGGCGGGGGGCTAACTATGGCTACACCTTC. This codes for CASRRGANYGYTF.

The V call is TRBV9, the J call TRBJ2-7; 10 bases match TRBD1. The CDR3 spans 16 residues. CDR1 and CDR2 (germline): SGDLS, YYNGEE. Trimming took 4 bases from V and 5 from J; bases not matched to a gene: 12. CDR3 bases: TGTGCCAGCAGCCCCCAGACAGGGGGCTCTCTGCACGAGCAGTACTTC. It specifies CASSPQTGGSLHEQYF. Variable domain in full (rest from reference TRBV9 and TRBJ2-7): DSGVTQTPKHLITATGQRVTLRCSPRSGDLSVYWYQQSLDQGLQFLIQYYNGEERAKGNILERFSAQQFPDLHSELNLSSLELGDSALYFCASSPQTGGSLHEQYFGPGTRLTVT.

The rearrangement uses TRBV13 and TRBJ1-1; D remains unclear. The CDR3 length is 14 residues. CDR1 and CDR2 (germline): PRHDT, FYEKMQ (reference sequence). With 5 bases removed from V and 2 bases from J, the gap between germline ends came to 12 bases. The CDR3 coding sequence is TGTGCCAGCAGCCTGGGGTGGGATAACACTGAAGCTTTCTTT. It yields the protein CASSLGWDNTEAFF.

This chain uses TRBV19 with TRBJ1-5; D call uncertain. Germline CDR1 is LNHDA and CDR2 is SQIVND (reference sequence). The CDR3 runs 16 residues. V lost 3 bases and J 6 bases, leaving 18 bases between the germline ends. The CDR3 is CASSMSGSGFGQPQHF. The CDR3 coding sequence is TGTGCCAGTAGTATGTCGGGCTCCGGCTTTGGTCAGCCCCAGCATTTT.

The chain links TRBV7-9 to TRBJ2-3, with TRBD2 matching 7 bases. Germline V gene sequence: CDR1 SEHNR, CDR2 FQNEAQ (reference sequence). The V gene end was trimmed by 3 bases and the J gene end by 2 bases; junction bases not matched to a gene: 5. The CDR3 has 15 amino acids. The CDR3 reads CASSFRAGNTDTQYF. CDR3 DNA sequence: TGTGCCAGCAGCTTCCGAGCGGGAAACACAGATACGCAGTATTTT.

CDR3 in amino acids: CASSLAGDIGEQYF. The CDR3 nucleotides read TGTGCCAGTAGTCTAGCGGGAGACATTGGCGAGCAGTACTTC. The chain joins TRBV19 to TRBJ2-7, with 10 nucleotides matching TRBD2. The V gene end was trimmed by 5 bases and the J gene end by 6 bases; junction bases not matched to a gene: 7. Germline values: CDR1 LNHDA, CDR2 SQIVND (reference sequence). The CDR3 contains 14 residues.

V is TRBV2 and J is TRBJ2-5; D possibly corresponds to TRBD2 (6 bases). The end of the DNA fits TRBJ2-7 better, so the J call may be wrong. Germline V CDR1 and CDR2: SNHLY, FYNNEI. The CDR3 covers 14 residues. The CDR3 here is CASTGGRSSYEQYF. In nucleotides, the CDR3 is TGTGCCAGCACCGGGGGTCGGAGCTCCTACGAGCAGTACTTC.

The V and J genes are TRBV5-4 and TRBJ1-2, with a possible D match to TRBD1 (5 bases). V lost 4 bases and J lost 1, with 11 bases in between. From germline, CDR1 is SGHNT and CDR2 YYREEE (reference sequence). The CDR3 consists of 14 residues. CDR3 coding DNA: TGTGCCAGCAGCATCCCCCAGGGTAACTATGGCTACACCTTC. Residues: CASSIPQGNYGYTF.

The chain joins TRBV30 to TRBJ2-5; D is possibly TRBD2 (5 bases). The CDR3 runs 14 residues. Trimming took off 0 bases at V and 1 base at J, with 9 bases between the two ends. CDR1 is GTSNPN and CDR2 is SVGIG in the germline V gene (reference sequence). Here the CDR3 reads CAWSVMAGQETQYF. The CDR3 coding sequence is TGTGCCTGGAGTGTAATGGCGGGCCAAGAGACCCAGTACTTC.

The table lists this clone with a count of one. At one end, the junction sequence differs from germline, possibly due to a read error. V usage is TRBV18 and J usage is TRBJ1-1, with D maybe TRBD1 (6 bases). Germline-derived CDR1 and CDR2 are KGHSH and LQKENI. The CDR3 totals 15 residues. The CDR3 loop reads CASSPAAGVNTEAFF. The CDR3 DNA sequence: TGTGCCAGCTCACCCGCCGCAGGGGTGAATACTGAAGCTTTCTTT.

V gene TRBV5-1 combines with J gene TRBJ2-2, with 10 bases matching TRBD1. The CDR3 has 17 residues. V was pared by 3 bases and J by 5 bases, with 10 bases of the junction left unmatched. CDR1 and CDR2 (germline): SGHRS, YFSETQ. The CDR3 is CASSWAEGQGPTGELFF. The CDR3 region has the DNA TGCGCCAGCAGCTGGGCGGAGGGACAGGGGCCGACCGGGGAGCTGTTTTTT.

The chain joins TRBV28 to TRBJ1-4, with TRBD1 matching over 10 bases. Unmatched junction bases numbered 5, after V lost 1 base and J lost 6 bases. The germline gives CDR1 MDHEN, CDR2 SYDVKM. CDR3 size: 16 residues. CDR3 DNA sequence: TGTGCCAGCAGTTTATACCCGGGACAGGGGCATGAAAAACTGTTTTTT. This translates into CASSLYPGQGHEKLFF. The variable domain in full, with the rest retrieved from reference TRBV28 and TRBJ1-4, is DVKVTQSSRYLVKRTGEKVFLECVQDMDHENMFWYRQDPGLGLRLIYFSYDVKMKEKGDIPEGYSVSREKKERFSLILESASTNQTSMYLCASSLYPGQGHEKLFFGSGTQLSVL.

This sequence joins TRBV6-5 and TRBJ1-1; 9 bases are shared with TRBD1. This CDR3 is built from 14 residues. In germline, CDR1 is MNHEY, CDR2 SVGAGI. J lost 4 bases, V lost 11 bases, and 11 bases had no gene match. CDR3 bases: TGTGCCGGAAAGGCCGGGACAGGGTCCACTGAAGCTTTCTTT. Protein product: CAGKAGTGSTEAFF.

The chain carries TRBV2 and TRBJ2-3; 10 bases map to TRBD2. The CDR3 is 17 amino acids. Germline trimming cut 7 bases from V and 3 bases from J; bases unmatched to any gene: 13. In germline, CDR1 is SNHLY, CDR2 FYNNEI. CDR3 sequence: CASIRRASGGQTDTQYF. DNA for the CDR3: TGTGCCAGCATACGAAGGGCTAGCGGGGGCCAGACAGATACGCAGTATTTT.

V is TRBV5-1 and J is TRBJ2-7; TRBD1 might be the D (6 bases). The V end was cut by 0 bases, the J end by 3 bases, with 16 bases between. CDR1 and CDR2 from the germline V gene are SGHRS and YFSETQ. There are 16 residues in the CDR3. CDR3 residues: CASSLAHRDTRYEQYF. The CDR3 DNA reads as TGCGCCAGCAGCTTGGCACACCGGGACACGCGCTACGAGCAGTACTTC.

The CDR3: CASSFGGRSPLHF. In nucleotides, the CDR3 is TGTGCCAGCAGTTTTGGGGGACGGTCACCCCTCCACTTT. V usage is TRBV27 and J usage is TRBJ1-6; weak D call: TRBD1 (5 bases). The V and J ends lost 3 bases and 10 bases respectively, with 10 bases between them. The CDR3 is made up of 13 amino acids. The V gene's germline CDR1 is MNHEY and CDR2 SMNVEV (reference sequence).

The V and J genes are TRBV29-1 and TRBJ1-2; a possible D gene is TRBD1 (5 bases). The CDR3 is 13 residues long. V lost 5 bases and J 2 bases, leaving 12 bases between the germline ends. Germline loops: CDR1 SQVTM, CDR2 ANQGSEA. The CDR3 DNA reads as TGCAGCGTTTACGGGGGTGTAAACTATGGCTACACCTTC. Protein product: CSVYGGVNYGYTF. The full variable domain, in which reference TRBV29-1 and TRBJ1-2 provide the parts outside the CDR3, is SAVISQKPSRDICQRGTSLTIQCQVDSQVTMMFWYRQQPGQSLTLIATANQGSEATYESGFVIDKFPISRPNLTFSTLTVSNMSPEDSSIYLCSVYGGVNYGYTFGSGTRLTVV.

The gene calls are TRBV5-6 and TRBJ2-7; 9 bases align to TRBD1. Germline lookup yields CDR1 SGHDT and CDR2 YYEEEE. The CDR3 spans 16 residues. The junction had 8 bases not matched to a gene; V was cut back by 2 bases and J by 2 bases. In DNA form, the CDR3 reads TGTGCCAGCAGCTTATGGGGACAGGGACGAACCTACGAGCAGTACTTC. As protein: CASSLWGQGRTYEQYF.

This clone was seen only a few times. Other DNA sequences in the same sample also yield this CDR3. The chain recombines TRBV19 with TRBJ1-5, with TRBD1 as a possible D gene (5 bases). Germline lookup yields CDR1 LNHDA and CDR2 SQIVND (reference sequence). The CDR3 is 15 residues long. V lost 3 bases to trimming and J lost 6 bases, with 15 bases between them. The CDR3 here is CASSMKGTGTQPQHF. In nucleotides, the CDR3 is TGTGCCAGTAGTATGAAAGGGACTGGGACTCAGCCCCAGCATTTT.

V usage is TRBV5-4 and J usage is TRBJ2-7; 7 nucleotides agree with TRBD1. This CDR3 has 13 residues. J gave up 1 base and V 5 bases, and 3 bases lay outside the gene matches. Germline assignment: CDR1 SGHNT and CDR2 YYREEE (reference sequence). CDR3 region: CASRIQGSYEQYF. CDR3 DNA: TGTGCCAGCAGGATACAGGGGTCCTACGAGCAGTACTTC. Combining the CDR3 with reference TRBV5-4 and TRBJ2-7 gives the whole variable domain ETGVTQSPTHLIKTRGQQVTLRCSSQSGHNTVSWYQQALGQGPQFIFQYYREEENGRGNFPPRFSGLQFPNYSSELNVNALELDDSALYLCASRIQGSYEQYFGPGTRLTVT.